The rows below give T cell receptor beta chains drawn from one sample of a study of Ad26.COV2.S vaccination and SARS-CoV-2 variants. Clones were read by immunoSEQ multiplex PCR, and TCRdb kept only the in-frame ones, dropping some. The sample holds 350,000 to 500,000 clones, less than 95% seen once. Specimen: peripheral blood, collected in a trial of Ad26.COV2.S vaccine versus placebo. The source of these receptors is a person aged 18-60 years who received the Ad26.COV2.S COVID-19 vaccine or a placebo. Each CDR3 is given with its conserved first and last residue. A D gene is named only where the DNA matches it firmly. Rows give clone size only sometimes, using once, few, many, or a class for an expanded clone.

d_call | j_call | clone_size | cdr3_length | v_call | cdr3_aa
NA | TRBJ2-1 | few | 13 | TRBV19 | CASSMRDYNEQFF
NA | TRBJ2-2 | NA | 15 | TRBV5-1 | CASSLGATLTGELFF
TRBD2 | TRBJ2-7 | NA | 14 | TRBV7-9 | CASSLGGGPVGQYF
TRBD2 | TRBJ2-1 | NA | 13 | TRBV10-3 | CAISGTSRREQFF
NA | TRBJ2-2 | once | 16 | TRBV27 | CASSLSPSLNTGELFF
TRBD1 | TRBJ2-7 | NA | 14 | TRBV28 | CASTQTGRSYEQYF
NA | TRBJ1-5 | NA | 17 | TRBV27 | CASSLAPEINSNQPQHF
TRBD1 | TRBJ1-5 | NA | 18 | TRBV2 | CASSEGTGFFRDNQPQHF
NA | TRBJ2-5 | few | 15 | TRBV11-2 | CASSLEASGGETQYF
NA | TRBJ2-7 | NA | 11 | TRBV7-9 | CASSFGTEQYF
NA | TRBJ2-2 | NA | 13 | TRBV2 | CASRALDTGELFF
NA | TRBJ2-7 | NA | 13 | TRBV28 | CASSIGPTYEQYF
NA | TRBJ1-2 | NA | 11 | TRBV20-1 | CSASDSYGYTF
TRBD1 | TRBJ2-7 | NA | 15 | TRBV19 | CASSIGTGSAYEQYF
NA | TRBJ1-5 | NA | 13 | TRBV7-2 | CASSLTGNQPQHF
NA | TRBJ2-7 | NA | 15 | TRBV4-3 | CASSQEAVWGYEQYF
NA | TRBJ2-5 | NA | 13 | TRBV28 | CASSFGGRWTQYF
NA | TRBJ2-5 | few | 15 | TRBV15 | CATSRAEGSVETQYF
TRBD1 | TRBJ1-2 | once | 17 | TRBV5-4 | CASSLGGDRVVGYGYTF
TRBD2 | TRBJ2-1 | NA | 16 | TRBV10-3 | CAISDSAGGLDNEQFF
NA | TRBJ1-2 | NA | 14 | TRBV7-8 | CASNIDSGPYGYTF
NA | TRBJ2-7 | NA | 14 | TRBV6-5 | CASSYSSGSYEQYF
TRBD1 | TRBJ2-7 | NA | 17 | TRBV19 | CASSIDDFGTGGYEQYF
TRBD2 | TRBJ2-5 | NA | 13 | TRBV12-3/TRBV12-4 | CASSQRELETQYF
NA | TRBJ2-3 | NA | 12 | TRBV7-9 | CASSPNTDTQYF
TRBD2 | TRBJ2-7 | NA | 14 | TRBV7-8 | CASSFLLAGNEQYF
TRBD1 | TRBJ2-3 | NA | 15 | TRBV6-6 | CASSLDRGRTDTQYF
NA | TRBJ1-3 | NA | 12 | TRBV6-4 | CASDGSGNTIYF
NA | TRBJ2-6 | NA | 15 | TRBV3-1/TRBV3-2 | CASSRRDWGSNVLTF
NA | TRBJ2-7 | NA | 17 | TRBV5-8 | CASSPRTGYGRLYEQYF
NA | TRBJ2-7 | NA | 14 | TRBV28 | CASSLGGLGYEQYF
TRBD1 | TRBJ1-5 | NA | 19 | TRBV28 | CASSFRYNTGQGYNQPQHF
NA | TRBJ1-4 | NA | 16 | TRBV7-2 | CASSLLNLGGNEKLFF
TRBD2 | TRBJ2-7 | NA | 16 | TRBV18 | CASSPGTSGKNYEQYF
NA | TRBJ2-1 | NA | 14 | TRBV9 | CASSVVGKTDEQFF
NA | TRBJ1-3 | NA | 14 | TRBV25-1 | CASSEWAGGNTIYF
NA | TRBJ2-7 | NA | 14 | TRBV5-1 | CASSLRTELYEQYF
TRBD2 | TRBJ2-2 | NA | 15 | TRBV7-9 | CASSFPGLATGELFF
NA | TRBJ1-2 | NA | 18 | TRBV5-1 | CASSPQDRREVPRFHYTF
NA | TRBJ1-1 | NA | 13 | TRBV18 | CASTETDKLEAFF
NA | TRBJ1-2 | NA | 10 | TRBV9 | CASSGVGYTF
TRBD2 | TRBJ2-1 | NA | 15 | TRBV7-8 | CASSPALGRALEQFF
NA | TRBJ2-2 | NA | 14 | TRBV28 | CASSLGYSTGELFF
NA | TRBJ2-1 | NA | 15 | TRBV6-5 | CASSYEGLTYNEQFF